Given below is one TCR beta chain in context. The table came from immunoSEQ multiplex PCR; TCRdb's copy has only in-frame clones and leaves some out. The sample consists of some 16,000 clones, 85% to 90% of them appearing once. The data stem from a study of blood T cell repertoires in COVID-19. Study-level information: Collection of acute and convalescent COVID-19 samples took place in the United States, Italy and Spain.

Germline V gives CDR1 LGHDT, CDR2 YNNKEL (reference sequence). The CDR3 has 15 residues. Trimming removed 2 bases from V and 1 base from J, with 8 bases in between. This receptor was taken from a human donor with active COVID-19. The donor label of this sample is uncertain. The genes are TRBV3-1 (or the pseudogene TRBV3-2) and TRBJ2-2; a possible D gene is TRBD1 (5 bases). The material sequenced was peripheral blood. The CDR3 is CASSQHRRNTGELFF. In DNA form, the CDR3 reads TGTGCCAGCAGCCAACACAGGAGGAACACCGGGGAGCTGTTTTTT.